This T cell receptor (beta chain) was recovered during a study of T cells in Graves' hyperthyroidism and ophthalmopathy. The CDR3 loop spans 12 amino acids. Trimming removed 2 bases from V and 6 bases from J, with 7 bases in between. The V gene's germline CDR1 is SNHLY and CDR2 FYNNEI. Patients aged 18 to 65 had newly diagnosed hyperthyroidism of under 2 months' duration. The investigators amplified TCR beta CDR3 regions from RNA transcripts. During a first-round RT-PCR of the TCR CDR3, the HTBI primer set was used. Each CDR3 protein is one row after TCRdb ran MiXCR on the multiplex PCR reads. Seen here are roughly 570,000 distinct CDR3 sequences, more than 45% observed once, and the top ten hold around 7.7%.

This TCR was recovered from a woman aged 18 to 35 with Graves' hyperthyroidism. Sequencing was carried out using peripheral blood or thyroid tissue (not recorded which). The chain employs TRBV2 and TRBJ1-2, with D possibly being TRBD1 (5 bases). The CDR3 protein is CASSERGDGYTF. CDR3 DNA sequence: TGTGCCAGCAGTGAAAGGGGCGATGGCTACACCTTC.